The sample holds a few counts of the clone carrying this T cell receptor beta chain. The data stem from a study of spatial heterogeneity in lung cancer. Study overall: Averaged across combinations, each unique TCR and UMI pairing appeared more than ten times in raw reads, which were uncorrected.

Every TCR cDNA molecule bore a unique molecular identifier. TCRdb processed the 5' RACE reads anew with MiXCR; each CDR3 protein has one entry. This sample yields more than 75,000 distinct CDR3 sequences, of which around 12% are seen a single time; approximately 4.2% belongs to the top ten. The ends were cut back, 7 bases at V and 0 bases at J, with 16 bases in the middle. CDR1 and CDR2 from the germline V gene are SNHLY and FYNNEI. CDR3 length: 15 residues. The sample's time point: sample taken at primary tumor resection. Unsorted samples of tumor, nontumor lung or frozen PBMC had their whole RNA sequenced. The cohort: over 65 early-stage, untreated non-small cell lung cancer patients.

The chain couples TRBV2 to TRBJ2-7, with D tentatively TRBD1 (6 bases). The sequencing here drew on PBMCs, taken at surgery. The origin of this receptor is a male donor with early-stage non-small cell lung cancer. This CDR3 is CASTTRTDSSYEQYF. CDR3 nucleotide sequence: TGTGCCAGCACTACTAGGACAGACAGCTCCTACGAGCAGTACTTC.